The rows below give T cell receptor beta chains drawn from one sample of a study of Ad26.COV2.S vaccination and SARS-CoV-2 variants. Sequencing used immunoSEQ multiplex PCR; TCRdb keeps in-frame clones, though not all of them. Here the sample spans about 87,000 clones, about four fifths being singletons. The specimen was peripheral blood, collected after recovery from COVID-19. These receptor sequences come from a human donor who had recovered from COVID-19. CDR3s include the opening cysteine and the closing phenylalanine or tryptophan. The D gene is left open where the match is weak. Size is omitted from some rows. Given values are once, few, many or a class for expanded clones.

D: .; J: TRBJ2-3; V: TRBV9; size: .; DNA: TGTGCCAGCAGCGTAGAAGATGCAGATACGCAGTATTTT; CDR3: CASSVEDADTQYF
D: .; J: TRBJ2-1; V: TRBV6-5; size: .; DNA: TGTGCCAGCAGTTACGGCCAGCCGAGCTCCTACAATGAGCAGTTCTTC; CDR3: CASSYGQPSSYNEQFF
D: .; J: TRBJ2-1; V: TRBV6-2/TRBV6-3; size: .; DNA: TGTGCCAGCAGCGACCGCCGGAACTCCTACAATGAGCAGTTCTTC; CDR3: CASSDRRNSYNEQFF
D: .; J: TRBJ2-1; V: TRBV27; size: .; DNA: TGTGCCAGCAGTTTAAGGGTTAGCGAACTCTACAATGAGCAGTTCTTC; CDR3: CASSLRVSELYNEQFF
D: TRBD2; J: TRBJ2-1; V: TRBV4-3; size: .; DNA: TGCGCCAGCAGCCACATAGGGACTAGCAGATACAATGAGCAGTTCTTC; CDR3: CASSHIGTSRYNEQFF
D: TRBD2; J: TRBJ2-5; V: TRBV6-4; size: .; DNA: TGTGCCAGCAGTTCATGGCTAGCGGGAAGAGAGACCCAGTACTTC; CDR3: CASSSWLAGRETQYF
D: .; J: TRBJ2-1; V: TRBV19; size: .; DNA: TGTGCCAGTGAGGGGATGACGGCCAGCTCCTACAATGAGCAGTTCTTC; CDR3: CASEGMTASSYNEQFF
D: .; J: TRBJ2-1; V: TRBV27; size: .; DNA: TGTGCCAGCAGTTTCGGGGATGAGCAGTTCTTC; CDR3: CASSFGDEQFF
D: .; J: TRBJ2-7; V: TRBV5-1; size: .; DNA: TGCGCCAGCAGCCGTTCCGGGACCTCCTCCTACGAGCAGTACTTC; CDR3: CASSRSGTSSYEQYF
D: TRBD2; J: TRBJ2-1; V: TRBV15; size: .; DNA: TGTGCCACCAGCAGAGTCTCTAGCGGGAATGAGCAGTTCTTC; CDR3: CATSRVSSGNEQFF
D: TRBD2; J: TRBJ2-2; V: TRBV6-2/TRBV6-3; size: .; DNA: TGTGCCAGCAGTTTCGCGACTAGCGGGAGGTCCGGGGAGCTGTTTTTT; CDR3: CASSFATSGRSGELFF
D: .; J: TRBJ1-1; V: TRBV7-8; size: .; DNA: TGTGCCAGCAGCCGCGGGACTGTTGATGAAGCTTTCTTT; CDR3: CASSRGTVDEAFF
D: .; J: TRBJ2-7; V: TRBV6-1; size: .; DNA: TGTGCCAGCAGTGAAATGACCGACTACGAGCAGTACTTC; CDR3: CASSEMTDYEQYF
D: TRBD2; J: TRBJ2-1; V: TRBV5-4; size: once; DNA: TGTGCCAGCAGCTTGACTAGCGGGAGGGCCTATGATGAGCAGTTCTTC; CDR3: CASSLTSGRAYDEQFF
D: .; J: TRBJ2-1; V: TRBV3-1/TRBV3-2; size: .; DNA: TGTGCCAGCAGCCTCAGGGGGCGGGAGGGCCCCGAGCAGTTCTTC; CDR3: CASSLRGREGPEQFF
D: .; J: TRBJ1-3; V: TRBV29-1; size: .; DNA: TGCAGCGCCCAAACCTTGGGAAACACCATATATTTT; CDR3: CSAQTLGNTIYF
D: .; J: TRBJ1-1; V: TRBV6-6; size: once; DNA: TGTGCCAGCAGCTATAGGGACACATTGGAAGCTTTCTTT; CDR3: CASSYRDTLEAFF
D: .; J: TRBJ2-2; V: TRBV5-1; size: .; DNA: TGCGCCAGCAGCTTGGTGAAATCCCGGGGAGAGGGCACCGGGGAGCTGTTTTTT; CDR3: CASSLVKSRGEGTGELFF
D: .; J: TRBJ1-2; V: TRBV7-9; size: .; DNA: TGTGCCAGCAGCTTTCCCCCAATCACCCGGGACGCCCTCTATGGCTACACCTTC; CDR3: CASSFPPITRDALYGYTF
D: TRBD2; J: TRBJ2-3; V: TRBV25-1; size: .; DNA: TGTGCCAGCAGTGAAAGGGCGGGCGGGAGGAGCACAGATACGCAGTATTTT; CDR3: CASSERAGGRSTDTQYF